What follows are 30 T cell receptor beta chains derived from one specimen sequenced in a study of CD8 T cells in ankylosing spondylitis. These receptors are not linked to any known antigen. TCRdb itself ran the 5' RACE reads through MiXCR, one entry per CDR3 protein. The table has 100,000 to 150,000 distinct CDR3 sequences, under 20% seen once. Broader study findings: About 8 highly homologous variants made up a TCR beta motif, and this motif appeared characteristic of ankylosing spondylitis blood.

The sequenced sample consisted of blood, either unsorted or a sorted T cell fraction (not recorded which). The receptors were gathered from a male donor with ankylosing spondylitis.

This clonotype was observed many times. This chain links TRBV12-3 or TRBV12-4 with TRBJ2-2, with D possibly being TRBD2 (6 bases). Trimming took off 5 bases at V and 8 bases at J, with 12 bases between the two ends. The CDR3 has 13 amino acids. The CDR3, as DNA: TGTGCCAGCAGTCGGCAGGGAGGTGGGGAGCTGTTTTTT. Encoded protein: CASSRQGGGELFF.

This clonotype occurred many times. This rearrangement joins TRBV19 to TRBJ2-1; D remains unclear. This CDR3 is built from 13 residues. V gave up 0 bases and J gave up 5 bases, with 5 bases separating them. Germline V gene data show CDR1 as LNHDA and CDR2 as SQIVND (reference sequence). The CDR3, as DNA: TGTGCCAGTAGTATAGATACCAACAATGAGCAGTTCTTC. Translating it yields CASSIDTNNEQFF.

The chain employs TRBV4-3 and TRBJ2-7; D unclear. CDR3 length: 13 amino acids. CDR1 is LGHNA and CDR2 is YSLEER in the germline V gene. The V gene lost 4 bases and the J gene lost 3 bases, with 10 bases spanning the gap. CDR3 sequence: CASSPVVGYEQYF. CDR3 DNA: TGCGCCAGCAGCCCAGTTGTGGGCTACGAGCAGTACTTC.

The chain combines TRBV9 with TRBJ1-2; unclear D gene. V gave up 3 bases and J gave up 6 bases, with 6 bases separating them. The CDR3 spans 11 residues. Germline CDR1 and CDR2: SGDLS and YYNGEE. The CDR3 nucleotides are TGTGCCAGCAGCGGGTTCCATGGCTACACCTTC. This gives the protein CASSGFHGYTF.

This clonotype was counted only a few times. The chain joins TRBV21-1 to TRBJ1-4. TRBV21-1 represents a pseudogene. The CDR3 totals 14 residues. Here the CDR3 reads CASSKPQGREKLFF. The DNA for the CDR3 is TGTGCCAGCAGCAAACCGCAAGGTCGGGAAAAACTGTTTTTT.

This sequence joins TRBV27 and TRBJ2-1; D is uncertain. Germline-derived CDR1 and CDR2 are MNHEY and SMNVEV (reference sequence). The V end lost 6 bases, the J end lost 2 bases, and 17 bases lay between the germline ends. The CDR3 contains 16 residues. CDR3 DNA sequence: TGTGCCAGCAGGCCATCTCTGGAGTTGGCCTACAATGAGCAGTTCTTC. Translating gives CASRPSLELAYNEQFF.

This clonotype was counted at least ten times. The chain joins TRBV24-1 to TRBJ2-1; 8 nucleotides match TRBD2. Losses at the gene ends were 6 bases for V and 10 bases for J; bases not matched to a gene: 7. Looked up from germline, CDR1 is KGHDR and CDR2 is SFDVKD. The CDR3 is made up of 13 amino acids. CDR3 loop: CATSPGGAYEQFF. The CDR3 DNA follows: TGTGCCACCAGTCCGGGAGGGGCTTACGAGCAGTTCTTC.

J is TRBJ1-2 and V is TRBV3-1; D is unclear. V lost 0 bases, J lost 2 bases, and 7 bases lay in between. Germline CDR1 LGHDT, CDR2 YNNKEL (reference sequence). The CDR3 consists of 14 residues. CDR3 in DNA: TGTGCCAGCAGCCAAGATTCAAGGAACTATGGCTACACCTTC. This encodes CASSQDSRNYGYTF. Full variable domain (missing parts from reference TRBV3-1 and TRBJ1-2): DTAVSQTPKYLVTQMGNDKSIKCEQNLGHDTMYWYKQDSKKFLKIMFSYNNKELIINETVPNRFSPKSPDKAHLNLHINSLELGDSAVYFCASSQDSRNYGYTFGSGTRLTVV.

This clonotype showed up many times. CDR3: CSATPGRELDTQYF. The CDR3 DNA reads as TGCAGTGCCACGCCCGGGAGGGAGCTAGATACGCAGTATTTT. The V gene is TRBV20-1, the J gene TRBJ2-3, with 8 bases lining up with TRBD2. The CDR3 has 14 residues. V trimming: 6 bases; J trimming: 5 bases; junction bases outside the gene matches: 10. Germline lookup yields CDR1 DFQATT and CDR2 SNEGSKA (reference sequence).

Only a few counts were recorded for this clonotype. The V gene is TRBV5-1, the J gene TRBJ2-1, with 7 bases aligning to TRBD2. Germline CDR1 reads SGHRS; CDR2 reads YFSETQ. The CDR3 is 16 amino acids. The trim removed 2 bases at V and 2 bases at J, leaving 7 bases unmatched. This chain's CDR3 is CASSFSGRDPYNEQFF. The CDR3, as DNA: TGCGCCAGCAGCTTTAGCGGGCGCGACCCCTACAATGAGCAGTTCTTC.

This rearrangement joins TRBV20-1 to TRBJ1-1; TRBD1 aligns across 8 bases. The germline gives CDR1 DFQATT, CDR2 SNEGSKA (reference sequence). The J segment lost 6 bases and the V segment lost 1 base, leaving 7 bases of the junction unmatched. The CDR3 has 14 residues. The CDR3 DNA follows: TGCAGTGCTAGAGCGACAGGGGCAATTTCTGAAGCTTTCTTT. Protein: CSARATGAISEAFF.

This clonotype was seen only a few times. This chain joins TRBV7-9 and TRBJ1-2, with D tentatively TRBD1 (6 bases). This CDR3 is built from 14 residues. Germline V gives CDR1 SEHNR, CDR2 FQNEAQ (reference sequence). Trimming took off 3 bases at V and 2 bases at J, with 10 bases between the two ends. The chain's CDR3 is CASSFAGVNYGYTF. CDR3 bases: TGTGCCAGCAGCTTTGCAGGGGTCAACTATGGCTACACCTTC.

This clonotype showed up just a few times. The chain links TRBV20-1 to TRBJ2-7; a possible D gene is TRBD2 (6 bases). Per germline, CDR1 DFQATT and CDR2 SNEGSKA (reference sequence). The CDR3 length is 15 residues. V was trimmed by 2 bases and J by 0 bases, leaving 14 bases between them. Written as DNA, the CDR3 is TGCAGTGCTAGACCCCTCGCGGGGTCCTCCTACGAGCAGTACTTC. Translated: CSARPLAGSSYEQYF.

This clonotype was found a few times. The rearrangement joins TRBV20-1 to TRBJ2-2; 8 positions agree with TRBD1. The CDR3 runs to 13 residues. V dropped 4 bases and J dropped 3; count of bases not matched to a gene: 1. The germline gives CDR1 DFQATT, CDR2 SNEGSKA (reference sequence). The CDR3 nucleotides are TGCAGTGCTACAGGGGGCTACACCGGGGAGCTGTTTTTT. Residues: CSATGGYTGELFF.

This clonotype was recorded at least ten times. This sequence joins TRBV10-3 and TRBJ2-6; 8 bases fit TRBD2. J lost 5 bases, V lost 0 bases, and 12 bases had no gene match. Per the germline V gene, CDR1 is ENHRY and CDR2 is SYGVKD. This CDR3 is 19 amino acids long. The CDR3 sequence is CAISESGLRGGSWANVLTF. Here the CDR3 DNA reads TGTGCCATCAGTGAGTCCGGCCTTCGGGGGGGCAGCTGGGCCAACGTCCTGACTTTC.

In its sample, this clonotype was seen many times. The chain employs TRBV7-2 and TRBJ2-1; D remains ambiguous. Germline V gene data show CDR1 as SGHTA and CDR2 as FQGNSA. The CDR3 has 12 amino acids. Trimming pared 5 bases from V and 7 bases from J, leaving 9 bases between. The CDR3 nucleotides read TGTGCCAGCAGCGTTGCGTGGAATGAGCAGTTCTTC. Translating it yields CASSVAWNEQFF.

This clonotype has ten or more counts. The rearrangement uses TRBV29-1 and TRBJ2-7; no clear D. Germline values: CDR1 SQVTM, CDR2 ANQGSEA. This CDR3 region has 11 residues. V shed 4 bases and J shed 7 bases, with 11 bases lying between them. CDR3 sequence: CSVGLHEEQYF. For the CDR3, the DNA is TGCAGCGTTGGGTTGCATGAAGAGCAGTACTTC.

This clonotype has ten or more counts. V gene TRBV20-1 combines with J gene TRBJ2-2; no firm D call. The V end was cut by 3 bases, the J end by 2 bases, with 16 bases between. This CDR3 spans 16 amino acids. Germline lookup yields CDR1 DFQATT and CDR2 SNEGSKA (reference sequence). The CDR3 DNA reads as TGCAGTGCTAGGTCCACAAGGGAAGAAAACACCGGGGAGCTGTTTTTT. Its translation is CSARSTREENTGELFF.

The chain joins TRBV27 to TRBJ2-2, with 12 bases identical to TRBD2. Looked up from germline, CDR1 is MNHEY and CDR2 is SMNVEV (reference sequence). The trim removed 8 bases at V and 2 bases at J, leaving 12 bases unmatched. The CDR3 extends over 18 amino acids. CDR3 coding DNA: TGTGCCAGCGGAGCGACTAGCGGGAGATTCGGTAACACCGGGGAGCTGTTTTTT. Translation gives CASGATSGRFGNTGELFF.

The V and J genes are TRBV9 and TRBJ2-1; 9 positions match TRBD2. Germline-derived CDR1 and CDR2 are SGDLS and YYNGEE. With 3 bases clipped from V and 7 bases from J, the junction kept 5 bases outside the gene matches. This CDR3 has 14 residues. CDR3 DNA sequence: TGTGCCAGCAGCGGTGCTAGCGGGAAAAATGAGCAGTTCTTC. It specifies CASSGASGKNEQFF.

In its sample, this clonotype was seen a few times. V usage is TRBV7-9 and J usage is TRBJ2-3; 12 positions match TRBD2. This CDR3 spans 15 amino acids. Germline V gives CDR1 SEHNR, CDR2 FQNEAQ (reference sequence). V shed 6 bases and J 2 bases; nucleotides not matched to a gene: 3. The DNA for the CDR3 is TGTGCCAGCAGACCTAGCGGGAGGGTCACAGATACGCAGTATTTT. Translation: CASRPSGRVTDTQYF.

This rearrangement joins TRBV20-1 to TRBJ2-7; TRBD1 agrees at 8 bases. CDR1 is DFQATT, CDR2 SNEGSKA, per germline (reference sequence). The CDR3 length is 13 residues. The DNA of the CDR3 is TGCAGCCTTACAGGGGGACTCTCCTACGAGCAGTACTTC. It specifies CSLTGGLSYEQYF.

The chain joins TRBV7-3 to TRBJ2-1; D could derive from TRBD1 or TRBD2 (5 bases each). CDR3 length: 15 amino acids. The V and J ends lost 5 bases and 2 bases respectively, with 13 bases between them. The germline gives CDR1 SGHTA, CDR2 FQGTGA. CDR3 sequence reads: CASSHDGGTYNEQFF. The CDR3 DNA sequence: TGTGCCAGCAGCCATGATGGGGGTACCTACAATGAGCAGTTCTTC.

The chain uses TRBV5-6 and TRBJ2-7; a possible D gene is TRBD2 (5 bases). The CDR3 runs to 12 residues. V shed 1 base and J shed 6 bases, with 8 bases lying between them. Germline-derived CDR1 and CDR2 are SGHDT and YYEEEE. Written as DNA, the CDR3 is TGTGCCAGCAGCTTGATCGGGATCGAGCAGTACTTC. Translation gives CASSLIGIEQYF.

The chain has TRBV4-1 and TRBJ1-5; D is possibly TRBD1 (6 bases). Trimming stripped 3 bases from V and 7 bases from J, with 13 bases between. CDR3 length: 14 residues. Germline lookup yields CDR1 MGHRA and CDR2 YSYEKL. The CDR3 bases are TGCGCCAGCAGCCATGGTGGGGGCGGACAGCCCCAGCATTTT. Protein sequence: CASSHGGGGQPQHF.

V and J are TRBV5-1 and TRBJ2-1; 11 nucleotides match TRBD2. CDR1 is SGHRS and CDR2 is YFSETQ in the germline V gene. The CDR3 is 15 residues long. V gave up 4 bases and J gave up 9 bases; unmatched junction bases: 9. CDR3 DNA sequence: TGCGCCAGCAGCCTTACTAGCGGGAGAGGTAGTGAGCAGTTCTTC. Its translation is CASSLTSGRGSEQFF.

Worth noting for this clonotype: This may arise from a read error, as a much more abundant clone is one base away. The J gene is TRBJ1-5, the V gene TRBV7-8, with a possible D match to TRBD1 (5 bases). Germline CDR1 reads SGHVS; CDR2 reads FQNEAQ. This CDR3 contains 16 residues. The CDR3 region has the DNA TGTGCCAGCAGCTTAGTTGCTGGCGGGGCTTATCAGCACCAGCATTTT. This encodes CASSLVAGGAYQHQHF.

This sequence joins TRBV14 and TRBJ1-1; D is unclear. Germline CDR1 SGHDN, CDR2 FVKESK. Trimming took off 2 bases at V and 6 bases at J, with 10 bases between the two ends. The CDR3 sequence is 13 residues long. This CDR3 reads CASSQTTGSEAFF. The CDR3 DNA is TGTGCCAGCAGCCAAACTACTGGGTCTGAAGCTTTCTTT.

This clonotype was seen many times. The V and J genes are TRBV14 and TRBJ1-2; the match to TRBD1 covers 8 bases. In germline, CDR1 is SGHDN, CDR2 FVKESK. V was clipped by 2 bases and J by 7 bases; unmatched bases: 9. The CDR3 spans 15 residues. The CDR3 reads CASSQTRGPGPGYTF. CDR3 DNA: TGTGCCAGCAGCCAAACCAGGGGGCCTGGTCCTGGCTACACCTTC.

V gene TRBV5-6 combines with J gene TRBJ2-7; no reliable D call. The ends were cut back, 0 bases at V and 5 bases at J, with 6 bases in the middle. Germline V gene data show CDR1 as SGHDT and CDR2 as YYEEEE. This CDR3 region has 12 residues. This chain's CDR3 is CASSLESDEQYF. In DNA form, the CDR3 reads TGTGCCAGCAGCTTGGAAAGCGACGAGCAGTACTTC.